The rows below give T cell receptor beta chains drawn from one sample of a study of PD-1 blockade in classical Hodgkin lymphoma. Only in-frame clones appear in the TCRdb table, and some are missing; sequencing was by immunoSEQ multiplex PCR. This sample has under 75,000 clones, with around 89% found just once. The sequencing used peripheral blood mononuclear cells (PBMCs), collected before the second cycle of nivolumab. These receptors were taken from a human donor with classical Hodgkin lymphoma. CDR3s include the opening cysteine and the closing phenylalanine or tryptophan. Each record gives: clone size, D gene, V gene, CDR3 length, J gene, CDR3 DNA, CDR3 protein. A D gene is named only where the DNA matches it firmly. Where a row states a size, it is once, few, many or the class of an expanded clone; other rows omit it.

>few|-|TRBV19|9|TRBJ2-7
TGTGCCAGTAGTCGCGAGCAGTACTTC
CASSREQYF
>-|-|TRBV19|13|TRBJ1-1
TGTGCCAGTAGTCGGACTGGCCCCACTGAAGCTTTCTTT
CASSRTGPTEAFF
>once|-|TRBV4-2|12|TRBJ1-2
TGTGCCAGCAGCCAAGCCAGTTATGGCTACACCTTC
CASSQASYGYTF
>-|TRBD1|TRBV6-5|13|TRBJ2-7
TGTGCCAGCCTCCAGACAGGGACCTACGAGCAGTACTTC
CASLQTGTYEQYF
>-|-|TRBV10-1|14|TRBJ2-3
TGCGCCAGCAGTGTGACCGTGGGGGCAGATACGCAGTATTTT
CASSVTVGADTQYF
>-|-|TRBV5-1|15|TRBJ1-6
TGCGCCAGCAGGGTGGATGGGTCCTATAATTCACCCCTCCACTTT
CASRVDGSYNSPLHF
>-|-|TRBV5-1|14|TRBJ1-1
TGCGCCAGCAGCTTTGGCGGGGACACCCTGGGAGCTTTCTTT
CASSFGGDTLGAFF
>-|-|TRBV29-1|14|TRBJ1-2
TGCAGCGGATGGACAGCCGGAGAGGGAAGCCACTACACCTTC
CSGWTAGEGSHYTF
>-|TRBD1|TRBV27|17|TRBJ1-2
TGTGCCAGCAGTTTAATCCCCGGGACAGGAGTTAGACACGGCTACACCTTC
CASSLIPGTGVRHGYTF
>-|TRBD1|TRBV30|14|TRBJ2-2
TGTGCCGGGGGGGACAGGGTCGGGACCGGGGAGCTGTTTTTT
CAGGDRVGTGELFF
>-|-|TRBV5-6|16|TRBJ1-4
TGTGCCAGCAGCTTTTACGGACAGTTTTTGGGTGAAAAACTGTTTTTT
CASSFYGQFLGEKLFF
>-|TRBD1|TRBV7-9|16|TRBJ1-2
TGTGCCAGCAGCTTGGGACGGGACAGGGGGAACTATGGCTACACCTTC
CASSLGRDRGNYGYTF
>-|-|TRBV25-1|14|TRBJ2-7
TGTGCCAGCAGTCCCAGGGTGTCCTCCTACGAGCAGTACTTC
CASSPRVSSYEQYF
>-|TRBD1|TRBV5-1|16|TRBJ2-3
TGCGCCAGCAGCCAACAAGGGACAGGGGCTACAGATACGCAGTATTTT
CASSQQGTGATDTQYF
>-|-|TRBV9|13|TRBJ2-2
TGTGCCAGCAGCGTAGGAACAGCCGGGGAGCTGTTTTTT
CASSVGTAGELFF
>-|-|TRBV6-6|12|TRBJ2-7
TGTGCCAGCAGTCCATGGTCCTACGAGCAGTACTTC
CASSPWSYEQYF
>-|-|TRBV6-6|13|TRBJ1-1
TGTGCCAGCAGAACGGCAGGGGATACTGAAGCTTTCTTT
CASRTAGDTEAFF
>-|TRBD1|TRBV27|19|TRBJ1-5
TGTGCCAGCAGTTTAAGGGCAGGGACAGGCAAACTCAGCAATCAGCCCCAGCATTTT
CASSLRAGTGKLSNQPQHF
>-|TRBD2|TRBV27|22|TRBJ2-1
TGTGCCAGCAGTTTATACTTTCTTGTAGCGGGGGACTCGTTGAGCTCCTACAATGAGCAGTTCTTC
CASSLYFLVAGDSLSSYNEQFF
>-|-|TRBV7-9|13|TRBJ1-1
TGTGCCAGCAGCTCAGGCACCAACACTGAAGCTTTCTTT
CASSSGTNTEAFF
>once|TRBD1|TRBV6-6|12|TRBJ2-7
TGTGCCAGCAGTGACAGGGGTAGCGAGCAGTACTTC
CASSDRGSEQYF
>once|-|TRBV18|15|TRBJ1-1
TGTGCCAGCTCACCACCGACGGGTTCGAACACTGAAGCTTTCTTT
CASSPPTGSNTEAFF
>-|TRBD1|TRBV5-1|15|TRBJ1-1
TGCGCCAGCAGCGGGACGACAGGGGGCCGTACTGAAGCTTTCTTT
CASSGTTGGRTEAFF
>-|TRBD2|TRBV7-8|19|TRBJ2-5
TGTGCCAGCAGCTTTCTTACTAGCGGGGGGCCAGGGGAACGAAAGACCCAGTACTTC
CASSFLTSGGPGERKTQYF
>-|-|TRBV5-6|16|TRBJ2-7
TGTGCCAGCAGCTTGGGTCTACGTCAGGGCGGCTACGAGCAGTACTTC
CASSLGLRQGGYEQYF
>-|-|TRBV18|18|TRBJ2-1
TGTGCCAGCTCACCCCTCGCACGACAGGCTAGCTCCTACAATGAGCAGTTCTTC
CASSPLARQASSYNEQFF
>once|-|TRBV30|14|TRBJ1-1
TGTGCCTGGAGTATATTTGGGGTTGGCACTGAAGCTTTCTTT
CAWSIFGVGTEAFF
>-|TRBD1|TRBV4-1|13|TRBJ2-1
TGCGCCAGCAGCACGACAGGGTACAATGAGCAGTTCTTC
CASSTTGYNEQFF
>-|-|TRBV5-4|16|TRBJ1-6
TGTGCCAGCAGCCAATTGGACAGTTCCTATAATTCACCCCTCCACTTT
CASSQLDSSYNSPLHF
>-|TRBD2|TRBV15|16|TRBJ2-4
TGTGCCACCAGCATGACTAGCGGTTTAGCCAAAAACATTCAGTACTTC
CATSMTSGLAKNIQYF